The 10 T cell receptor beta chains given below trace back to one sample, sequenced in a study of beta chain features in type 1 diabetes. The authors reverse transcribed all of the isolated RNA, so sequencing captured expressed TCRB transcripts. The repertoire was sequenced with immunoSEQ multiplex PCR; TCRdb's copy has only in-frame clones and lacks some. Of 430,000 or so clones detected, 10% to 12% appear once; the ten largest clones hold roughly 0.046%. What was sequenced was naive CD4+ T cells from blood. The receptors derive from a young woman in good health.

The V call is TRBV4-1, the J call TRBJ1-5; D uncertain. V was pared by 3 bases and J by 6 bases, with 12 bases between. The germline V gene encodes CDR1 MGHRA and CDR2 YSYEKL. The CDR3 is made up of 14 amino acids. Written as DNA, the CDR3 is TGCGCCAGCAGCCACTTAGGGCTTTTTCAGCCCCAGCATTTT. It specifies CASSHLGLFQPQHF.

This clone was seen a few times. Written as DNA, the CDR3 is TGTGCCATCAGTTCGCCCGGGACAGTCCACACTGAAGCTTTCTTT. It yields the protein CAISSPGTVHTEAFF. The rearrangement uses TRBV10-3 and TRBJ1-1, with 7 bases aligning to TRBD1. Looked up from germline, CDR1 is ENHRY and CDR2 is SYGVKD. The CDR3 has 15 residues. Germline trimming cut 5 bases from V and 3 bases from J; bases unmatched to any gene: 9.

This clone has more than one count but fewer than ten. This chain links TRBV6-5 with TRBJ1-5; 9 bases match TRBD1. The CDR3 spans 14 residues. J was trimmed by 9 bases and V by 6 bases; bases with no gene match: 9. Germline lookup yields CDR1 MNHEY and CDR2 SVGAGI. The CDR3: CASSYRQGGMPQHF. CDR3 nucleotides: TGTGCCAGCAGCTATCGACAGGGGGGTATGCCCCAGCATTTT.

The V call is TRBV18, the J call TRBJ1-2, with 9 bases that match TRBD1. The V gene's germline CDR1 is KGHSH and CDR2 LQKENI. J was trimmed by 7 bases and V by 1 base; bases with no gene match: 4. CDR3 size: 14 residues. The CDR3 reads CASSPRQGEPGYTF. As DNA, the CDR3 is TGTGCCAGCTCACCACGACAGGGGGAGCCTGGCTACACCTTC.

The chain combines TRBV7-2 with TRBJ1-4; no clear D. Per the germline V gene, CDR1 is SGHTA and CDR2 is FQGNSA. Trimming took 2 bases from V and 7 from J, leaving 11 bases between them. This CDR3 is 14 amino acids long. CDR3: CASSLKGPSEKLFF. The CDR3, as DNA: TGTGCCAGCAGCTTAAAAGGGCCCAGTGAAAAACTGTTTTTT.

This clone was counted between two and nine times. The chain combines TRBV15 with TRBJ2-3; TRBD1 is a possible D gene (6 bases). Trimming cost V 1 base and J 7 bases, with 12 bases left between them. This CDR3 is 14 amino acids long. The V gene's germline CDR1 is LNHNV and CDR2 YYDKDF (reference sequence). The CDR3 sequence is CATSRVEGGHTQYF. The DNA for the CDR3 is TGTGCCACCAGCAGAGTGGAAGGGGGACATACGCAGTATTTT.

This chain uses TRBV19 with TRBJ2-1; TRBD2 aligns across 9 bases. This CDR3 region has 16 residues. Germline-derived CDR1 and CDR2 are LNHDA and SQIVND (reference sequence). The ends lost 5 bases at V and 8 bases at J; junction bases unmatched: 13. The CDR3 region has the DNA TGTGCCAGTAGTGCCAGACTAGCGGAGGCGGGGGATGAGCAGTTCTTC. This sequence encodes CASSARLAEAGDEQFF. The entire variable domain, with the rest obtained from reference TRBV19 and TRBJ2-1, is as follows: DGGITQSPKYLFRKEGQNVTLSCEQNLNHDAMYWYRQDPGQGLRLIYYSQIVNDFQKGDIAEGYSVSREKKESFPLTVTSAQKNPTAFYLCASSARLAEAGDEQFFGPGTRLTVL.

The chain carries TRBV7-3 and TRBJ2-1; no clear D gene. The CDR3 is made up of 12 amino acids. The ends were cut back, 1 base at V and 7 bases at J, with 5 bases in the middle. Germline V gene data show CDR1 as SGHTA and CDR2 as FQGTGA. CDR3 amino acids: CASSLNLNEQFF. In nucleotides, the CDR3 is TGTGCCAGCAGCTTAAATCTTAATGAGCAGTTCTTC.

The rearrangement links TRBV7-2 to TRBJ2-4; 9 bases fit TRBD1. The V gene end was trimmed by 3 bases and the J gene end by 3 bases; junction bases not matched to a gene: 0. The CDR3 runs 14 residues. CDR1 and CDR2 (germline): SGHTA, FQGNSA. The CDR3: CASSLTGGKNIQYF. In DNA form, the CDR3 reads TGTGCCAGCAGCTTGACAGGGGGCAAAAACATTCAGTACTTC.

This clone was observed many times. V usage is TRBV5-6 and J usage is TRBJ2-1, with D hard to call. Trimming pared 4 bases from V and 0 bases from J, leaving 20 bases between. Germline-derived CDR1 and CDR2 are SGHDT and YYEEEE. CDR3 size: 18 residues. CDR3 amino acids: CASSHVRGGYDSYNEQFF. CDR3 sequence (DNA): TGTGCCAGCAGCCACGTACGCGGTGGGTACGACTCCTACAATGAGCAGTTCTTC.